This T cell receptor (beta chain) was observed in a study of long-term antiretroviral therapy in people with HIV. In the study overall: When the earliest samples were collected, ART was typically delayed until CD4 counts fell.

Points on this clone: Its target is not known.

Overall study results and limits: The repertoire was dominated at all time points by clones expanded before ART.

Every participant gave one or more pre-ART and two or more post-ART PBMC samples. Every specimen provided 1-10 million cryopreserved PBMC before DNA extraction took place. Version v3.0 of the immunoSEQ assay ran at survey level. TCRdb's copy holds only in-frame clones and misses some; the assay was immunoSEQ multiplex PCR. The data show tens of thousands of clones, with approximately 82% seen just once and about 10% held by the top ten. The germline V gene encodes CDR1 SEHNR and CDR2 FQNEAQ (reference sequence). The CDR3 is 17 residues long. V shed 4 bases and J shed 1 base, with 17 bases lying between them.

The rearrangement uses TRBV7-9 and TRBJ2-1; D is possibly TRBD2 (5 bases). The source was unsorted PBMCs, collected less than 2.5 years after starting antiretroviral therapy. The receptor was derived from a man between 40 and 49 years old with HIV. The CDR3 DNA is TGTGCCAGCAGCTCCGTCCCAGGCGGGTTGTCCTACAATGAGCAGTTCTTC. Translated: CASSSVPGGLSYNEQFF.